This T cell receptor (beta chain) stems from a study of spatial heterogeneity in lung cancer. Ten or more counts support this clonotype. Germline CDR1 reads SNHLY; CDR2 reads FYNNEI. The V and J ends lost 8 bases and 10 bases respectively, with 14 bases between them. The CDR3 sequence is 11 residues long. Each CDR3 protein is one row after TCRdb ran MiXCR on the 5' RACE reads. This sample has around 47,000 distinct CDR3 sequences; roughly 7% occur once, and the top ten carry less than 45%. Specified time point: blood at routine non-recurrence follow-up after resection. Tumor, nontumor lung or frozen PBMC supplied whole RNA, sequenced without sorting.

This TCR was sampled from a female donor with early-stage non-small cell lung cancer. The sample consisted of PBMCs, taken at follow-up. The J gene is TRBJ1-1, the V gene TRBV2, with D possibly matching TRBD1 (5 bases). This CDR3 reads CASATGERAFF. The CDR3 DNA reads TGTGCCAGCGCTACGGGGGAGCGAGCTTTCTTT.